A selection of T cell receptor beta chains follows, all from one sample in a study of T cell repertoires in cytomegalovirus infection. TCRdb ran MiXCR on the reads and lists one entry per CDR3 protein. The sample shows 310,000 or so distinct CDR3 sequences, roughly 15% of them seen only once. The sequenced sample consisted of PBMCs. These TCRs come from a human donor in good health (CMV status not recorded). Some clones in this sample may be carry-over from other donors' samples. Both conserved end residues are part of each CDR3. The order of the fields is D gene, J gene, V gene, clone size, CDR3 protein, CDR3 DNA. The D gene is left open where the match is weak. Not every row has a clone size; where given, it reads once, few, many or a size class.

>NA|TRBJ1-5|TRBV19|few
CASSIRADQPQHF
TGTGCCAGTAGTATCAGGGCCGACCAGCCCCAGCATTTT
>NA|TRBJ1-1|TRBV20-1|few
CSAPQGLNTEAFF
TGCAGTGCTCCACAGGGACTGAACACTGAAGCTTTCTTT
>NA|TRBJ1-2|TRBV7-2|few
CASSLGEQGFYGYTF
TGTGCCAGCAGCTTAGGTGAACAGGGCTTCTATGGCTACACCTTC
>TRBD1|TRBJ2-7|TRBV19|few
CASSTAGTENYEQYF
TGTGCCAGTAGTACGGCCGGGACAGAGAACTACGAGCAGTACTTC
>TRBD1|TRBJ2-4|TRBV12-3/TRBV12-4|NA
CASSLSRGLGLNIQYF
TGTGCCAGCAGTTTAAGTAGGGGGCTAGGGCTAAACATTCAGTACTTC
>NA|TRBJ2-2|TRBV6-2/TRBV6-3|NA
CASSYLSQRTVNTGELFF
TGTGCCAGCAGTTATCTCTCCCAAAGGACAGTGAACACCGGGGAGCTGTTTTTT
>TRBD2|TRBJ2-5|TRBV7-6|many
CATASGGGGETQYF
TGTGCCACGGCTAGCGGGGGGGGAGGTGAGACCCAGTACTTC
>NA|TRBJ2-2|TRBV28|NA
CASTRLGDPNTGELFF
TGTGCCAGCACTCGCTTAGGGGACCCGAACACCGGGGAGCTGTTTTTT
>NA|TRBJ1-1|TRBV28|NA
CASSLAPVTTNGAEAFF
TGTGCCAGCAGTTTAGCTCCAGTAACTACAAATGGGGCCGAAGCTTTCTTT
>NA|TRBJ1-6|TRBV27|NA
CASRQGQLLYNSPLHF
TGTGCCAGCAGACAAGGACAGCTTCTTTATAATTCACCCCTCCACTTT
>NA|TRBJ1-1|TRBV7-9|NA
CASSLVADTEAFF
TGTGCCAGCAGCTTAGTCGCTGACACTGAAGCTTTCTTT
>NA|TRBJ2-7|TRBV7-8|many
CASSLGPNYEQYF
TGTGCCAGCAGCTTAGGCCCAAACTACGAGCAGTACTTC
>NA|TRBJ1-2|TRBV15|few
CATSQGSAPNYGYTF
TGTGCCACCAGTCAAGGAAGTGCCCCGAACTATGGCTACACCTTC
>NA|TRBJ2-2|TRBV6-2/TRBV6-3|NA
CASSYSIGRNQNTGELFF
TGTGCCAGCAGTTACTCGATCGGGCGGAACCAGAACACCGGGGAGCTGTTTTTT
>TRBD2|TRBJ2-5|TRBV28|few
CASSLLTSGGETQYF
TGTGCCAGCAGTTTATTGACTAGCGGGGGAGAGACCCAGTACTTC
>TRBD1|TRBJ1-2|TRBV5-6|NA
CASNSRRGQAYGYTF
TGTGCCAGCAACTCGCGGAGGGGGCAGGCCTATGGCTACACCTTC
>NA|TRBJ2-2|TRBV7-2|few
CASSRSGNTGELFF
TGTGCCAGCAGCCGATCGGGAAACACCGGGGAGCTGTTTTTT
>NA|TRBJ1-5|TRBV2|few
CASSDEVLSNQPQHF
TGTGCCAGCAGTGACGAGGTCTTGAGCAATCAGCCCCAGCATTTT
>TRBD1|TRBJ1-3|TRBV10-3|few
CAISEGQGSGNTIYF
TGTGCCATCAGTGAAGGACAGGGTTCTGGAAACACCATATATTTT
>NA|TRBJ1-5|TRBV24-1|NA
CAPRGPGGNQPQHF
TGTGCCCCCCGAGGACCCGGGGGCAATCAGCCCCAGCATTTT
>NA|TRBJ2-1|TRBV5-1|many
CASSRVVADEQFF
TGCGCCAGCAGTAGAGTAGTCGCGGATGAGCAGTTCTTC
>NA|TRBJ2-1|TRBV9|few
CASSAETRVGYNEQFF
TGTGCCAGCAGCGCCGAGACACGGGTCGGCTACAATGAGCAGTTCTTC
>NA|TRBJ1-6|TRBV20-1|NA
CSARDRDATSPLHF
TGCAGTGCTAGAGACAGGGACGCCACCTCACCCCTCCACTTT
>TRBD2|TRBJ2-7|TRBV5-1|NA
CASSSGRTSGGNYEQYF
TGCGCCAGCAGCTCCGGAAGGACTAGCGGGGGGAACTACGAGCAGTACTTC
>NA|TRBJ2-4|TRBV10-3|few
CAISADESPNIQYF
TGTGCCATCAGTGCCGATGAGTCCCCCAACATTCAGTACTTC
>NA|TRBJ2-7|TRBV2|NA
CASSGQGGLYEQYF
TGTGCCAGCAGTGGCCAGGGGGGGTTATACGAGCAGTACTTC
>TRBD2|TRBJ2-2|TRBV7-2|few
CASSATSVNPGELFF
TGTGCCAGCAGCGCGACTAGCGTCAACCCAGGGGAGCTGTTTTTT
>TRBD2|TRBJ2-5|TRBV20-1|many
CSAHKAGGLQETQYF
TGCAGTGCGCATAAAGCGGGGGGCCTCCAAGAGACCCAGTACTTC
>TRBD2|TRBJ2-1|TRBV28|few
CASRNSGGEYNEQFF
TGTGCCAGCAGAAATAGCGGGGGGGAGTACAATGAGCAGTTCTTC
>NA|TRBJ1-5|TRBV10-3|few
CAIRPGTEGNQPQHF
TGTGCCATCAGACCCGGGACCGAGGGCAATCAGCCCCAGCATTTT
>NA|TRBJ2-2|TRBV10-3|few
CAISGLEAGELFF
TGTGCCATCAGTGGACTAGAGGCGGGGGAGCTGTTTTTT
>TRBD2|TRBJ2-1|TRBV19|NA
CASSIVTSGGYEQFF
TGTGCCAGTAGTATTGTGACTAGCGGGGGTTATGAGCAGTTCTTC
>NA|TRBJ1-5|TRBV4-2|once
CASSQGDSTRGSNQPQHF
TGTGCCAGCAGCCAAGGGGACTCAACAAGGGGTAGCAATCAGCCCCAGCATTTT
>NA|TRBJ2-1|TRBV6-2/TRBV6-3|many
CASSPTDSGSYNEQFF
TGTGCCAGCAGCCCCACGGACAGCGGATCCTACAATGAGCAGTTCTTC
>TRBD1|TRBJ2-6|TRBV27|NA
CASSLWNRGAGANVLTF
TGTGCCAGCAGTTTATGGAACAGGGGAGCTGGGGCCAACGTCCTGACTTTC
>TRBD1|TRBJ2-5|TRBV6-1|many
CASRRTGQATMETQYF
TGTGCCAGCAGGAGGACAGGGCAAGCCACCATGGAGACCCAGTACTTC
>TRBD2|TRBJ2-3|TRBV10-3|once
CAMRGAFYTDTQYF
TGTGCCATGCGGGGGGCCTTCTACACAGATACGCAGTATTTT
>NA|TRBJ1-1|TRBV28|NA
CASSLLGENTEAFF
TGTGCCAGCAGTTTATTGGGGGAGAACACTGAAGCTTTCTTT
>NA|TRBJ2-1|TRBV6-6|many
CASLHRLTSYNEQFF
TGTGCCAGCCTTCACAGGTTAACCTCCTACAATGAGCAGTTCTTC
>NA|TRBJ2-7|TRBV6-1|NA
CASSEADDEQYF
TGTGCCAGCAGTGAAGCGGATGACGAGCAGTACTTC
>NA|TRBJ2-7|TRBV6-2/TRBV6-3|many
CASRKTNDFAQYF
TGTGCCAGCAGAAAAACGAATGATTTCGCCCAGTACTTC
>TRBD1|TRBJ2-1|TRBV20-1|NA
CSAPSPGQGSGYEQFF
TGCAGTGCTCCTTCCCCGGGACAGGGGTCTGGGTATGAGCAGTTCTTC
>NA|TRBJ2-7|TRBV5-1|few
CASSLTLGYEQYF
TGCGCCAGCAGCTTGACGCTGGGCTACGAGCAGTACTTC
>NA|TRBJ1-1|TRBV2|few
CASSYRGGLGMNTEAFF
TGTGCCAGCAGCTACCGTGGGGGTTTGGGAATGAACACTGAAGCTTTCTTT
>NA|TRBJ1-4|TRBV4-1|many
CASSQVPGASEKLFF
TGCGCCAGCAGCCAAGTTCCGGGGGCGAGTGAAAAACTGTTTTTT
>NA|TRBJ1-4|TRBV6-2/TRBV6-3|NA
CASSYPGGPTNEKLFF
TGTGCCAGCAGTTATCCGGGGGGACCCACTAATGAAAAACTGTTTTTT
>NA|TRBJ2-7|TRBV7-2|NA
CASSLLGSSYEQYF
TGTGCCAGCAGCTTATTGGGGTCCTCCTACGAGCAGTACTTC
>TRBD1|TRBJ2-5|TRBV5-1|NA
CASSQGQTETQYF
TGCGCCAGCAGCCAGGGACAGACAGAGACCCAGTACTTC
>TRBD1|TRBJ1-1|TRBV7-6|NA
CASRAGQGQPEAFF
TGTGCCAGCAGGGCAGGACAGGGTCAACCTGAAGCTTTCTTT
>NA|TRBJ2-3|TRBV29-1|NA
CSVEIGGGTDTQYF
TGCAGCGTTGAAATCGGGGGCGGTACAGATACGCAGTATTTT
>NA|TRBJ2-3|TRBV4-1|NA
CASSQEPGPRHTPDTQYF
TGCGCCAGCAGCCAAGAGCCAGGCCCTAGACATACACCAGATACGCAGTATTTT
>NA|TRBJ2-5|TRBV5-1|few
CASTYGPISGKETQYF
TGCGCCAGCACCTATGGGCCTATTAGCGGAAAAGAGACCCAGTACTTC
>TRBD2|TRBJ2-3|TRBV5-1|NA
CASSLTGTSGVDTQYF
TGCGCCAGCAGCCTAACCGGGACTAGCGGGGTGGATACGCAGTATTTT
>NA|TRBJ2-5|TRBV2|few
CASSSGIQETQYF
TGTGCCAGCAGTAGCGGAATCCAAGAGACCCAGTACTTC
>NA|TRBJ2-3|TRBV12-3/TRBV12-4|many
CASRNEGTDTQYF
TGTGCCAGCAGGAACGAGGGCACAGATACGCAGTATTTT
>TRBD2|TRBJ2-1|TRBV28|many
CASRPTSGGFLPSYNEQFF
TGTGCCAGCAGGCCGACTAGCGGGGGGTTTCTTCCCTCCTACAATGAGCAGTTCTTC
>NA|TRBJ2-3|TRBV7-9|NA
CASSFQIDTQYF
TGTGCCAGCAGCTTCCAGATCGATACGCAGTATTTT
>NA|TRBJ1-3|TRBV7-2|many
CASSLLRAAGNTIYF
TGTGCCAGCAGCTTACTGAGGGCGGCTGGAAACACCATATATTTT
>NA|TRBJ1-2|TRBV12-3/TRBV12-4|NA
CASSPPGLYGYTF
TGTGCCAGCAGTCCGCCGGGACTATATGGCTACACCTTC
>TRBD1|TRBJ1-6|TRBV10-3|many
CAISEAGGANSPLHF
TGTGCCATCAGTGAGGCAGGGGGTGCGAATTCACCCCTCCACTTT